This TCR beta chain was sequenced during a study of identical twins. Broader study findings: Out-of-frame TCR alpha sharing in monozygotic twins exceeded recombination model predictions.

V was cut by 8 bases and J by 13 bases, with 9 bases left in between. CDR3 size: 10 residues. Germline V gives CDR1 MGHDK, CDR2 SYGVNS. Healthy Caucasians made up all donors. This clonotype has ten or more counts. As yet, its antigen is unknown. From the 5' RACE reads, TCRdb called clonotypes with MiXCR, one entry per CDR3 protein. In the table there are about 240,000 distinct CDR3 sequences, 10% to 13% of which are singletons. The sequenced sample consisted of memory T cells sorted from blood. V gene TRBV25-1 combines with J gene TRBJ1-6; D gene unclear. This clonotype was sampled from a man over 45 in good health. Here the CDR3 reads CASGVVPLHF. CDR3 sequence (DNA): TGTGCCAGCGGGGTAGTCCCCCTCCACTTT.